This entry lists 15 T cell receptor beta chains sequenced from one sample in a study of prognosis after radiotherapy for stage I lung cancer. Amplification of TCR beta CDR3 from genomic DNA used two-round multiplex PCR. First-round PCR employed TRBV- and TRBJ-specific primers for each gene. TCRdb reprocessed the multiplex PCR reads via MiXCR and lists one record per CDR3 protein. There are about 30,000 distinct CDR3 sequences in the sample; around 31% occur only once, and around an eighth lies in the top ten. Sequenced here: PBMCs, sampled before or after stereotactic body radiation therapy (not recorded which). The receptor source for this set is a donor of 50 years or more with non-small cell lung cancer.

This clonotype was counted at least ten times. The rearrangement joins TRBV7-9 to TRBJ2-3, with a possible D match to TRBD2 (6 bases). V was cut by 4 bases and J by 0 bases, with 17 bases left in between. The CDR3 sequence is 17 residues long. Germline V gene data show CDR1 as SEHNR and CDR2 as FQNEAQ (reference sequence). This CDR3 reads CASSSRRSGPSTDTQYF. The CDR3 DNA follows: TGTGCCAGCAGCTCCAGGCGTAGCGGACCGAGCACAGATACGCAGTATTTT.

This clonotype was counted at least ten times. This chain joins TRBV6-2 or TRBV6-3 and TRBJ2-5, with a possible D match to TRBD1 (6 bases). V lost 5 bases and J lost 7, with 17 bases in between. The V gene's germline CDR1 is MNHEY and CDR2 SVGEGT. This CDR3 has 14 residues. The CDR3: CASSPDRSSGTQYF. As DNA, the CDR3 is TGTGCCAGCAGTCCCGACAGGTCGAGTGGGACCCAGTACTTC.

The chain couples TRBV20-1 to TRBJ2-1, with 9 bases identical to TRBD2. The CDR3 extends over 14 amino acids. In germline, CDR1 is DFQATT, CDR2 SNEGSKA (reference sequence). CDR3 amino acids: CSAVSSGRMYEQFF. For the CDR3, the DNA is TGCAGCGCAGTAAGCAGCGGGAGGATGTATGAGCAGTTCTTC.

In its sample, this clonotype was seen many times. This sequence joins TRBV28 and TRBJ1-6; D not certain. The CDR3 consists of 13 residues. Germline V lookup: CDR1 MDHEN, CDR2 SYDVKM. Trimming took off 2 bases at V and 15 bases at J, with 14 bases between the two ends. The DNA for the CDR3 is TGTGCCAGCAGTTTACTCGATATGAAACGCCTCCACTTT. Translated, it gives CASSLLDMKRLHF.

This clonotype has a count of ten or more. The chain carries TRBV28 and TRBJ1-1, with TRBD1 identical over 7 bases. Per the germline V gene, CDR1 is MDHEN and CDR2 is SYDVKM. V shed 5 bases, J shed 2 bases, and the junction held 8 bases outside the gene matches. The CDR3 sequence is 15 residues long. Written as DNA, the CDR3 is TGTGCCAGCAGTCCTCCGGGACAGAAAAACACTGAAGCTTTCTTT. Protein sequence: CASSPPGQKNTEAFF.

Ten or more counts support this clonotype. The CDR3 sequence: CSAHSWGKYTEAFF. The DNA of the CDR3 is TGCAGTGCTCACAGCTGGGGGAAATACACTGAAGCTTTCTTT. V and J are TRBV20-1 and TRBJ1-1; tentative D call: TRBD1 (5 bases). The CDR3 has 14 residues. From germline, CDR1 is DFQATT and CDR2 SNEGSKA (reference sequence). V was trimmed by 5 bases and J by 3 bases, leaving 16 bases between them.

The chain links TRBV14 to TRBJ2-1, with 11 bases identical to TRBD2. CDR1 is SGHDN, CDR2 FVKESK, per germline. J gave up 3 bases and V 1 base, and 2 bases lay outside the gene matches. CDR3 size: 16 residues. This CDR3 reads CASSQAGTSGYNEQFF. The CDR3 DNA is TGTGCCAGCAGCCAAGCCGGGACTAGCGGCTACAATGAGCAGTTCTTC.

This clonotype was counted at least ten times. The J gene is TRBJ1-5, the V gene TRBV20-1; tentative D call: TRBD1 (6 bases). The CDR3 has 14 amino acids. Germline loops: CDR1 DFQATT, CDR2 SNEGSKA (reference sequence). Trimming cost V 4 bases and J 5 bases, with 15 bases left between them. The CDR3 DNA sequence: TGCAGTGCTAAATCAGCAGGGGTCGATCAGCCCCAGCATTTT. It yields the protein CSAKSAGVDQPQHF.

The sample holds many counts of this clonotype. The V gene is TRBV12-3 or TRBV12-4, the J gene TRBJ1-1; 10 bases are shared with TRBD1. V dropped 6 bases and J dropped 8; count of bases not matched to a gene: 6. There are 13 residues in the CDR3. CDR3 DNA sequence: TGTGCCAGCAGGCGAGGACAGGGGGTCGAAGCTTTCTTT. Translating it yields CASRRGQGVEAFF.

The sample holds many counts of this clonotype. The chain links TRBV6-1 to TRBJ1-2; TRBD1 might be the D (6 bases). The CDR3 has 14 amino acids. V dropped 1 base and J dropped 4 bases, with 10 bases sitting between them. CDR1 is MNHNS, CDR2 SASEGT, per germline. The CDR3 protein is CASSEVGGGYGYTF. In nucleotides, the CDR3 is TGTGCCAGCAGTGAAGTTGGGGGCGGCTATGGCTACACCTTC.

On this clonotype itself: A clone one base away is much larger, so this may be a read error. The chain has TRBV29-1 and TRBJ2-7; TRBD1 is a possible D gene (6 bases). Germline lookup yields CDR1 SQVTM and CDR2 ANQGSEA. The V gene lost 1 base and the J gene lost 3 bases, with 10 bases spanning the gap. CDR3 length: 13 residues. CDR3 amino acids: CSVEVTGFYEQYF. The CDR3, as DNA: TGCAGCGTTGAAGTAACAGGGTTCTACGAGCAGTACTTC.

The table lists this clonotype with many counts. The chain joins TRBV20-1 to TRBJ2-7; weak D call: TRBD2 (6 bases). CDR1 and CDR2 (germline): DFQATT, SNEGSKA (reference sequence). Trimming shortened V by 6 bases and J by 0 bases, and 21 bases separated the two germline ends. CDR3 length equals 16 residues. The CDR3 sequence: CSAPTSFTTSSYEQYF. In DNA, the CDR3 is TGCAGTGCGCCTACTAGCTTCACCACCAGCTCCTACGAGCAGTACTTC.

Regarding this clonotype: Compared with germline, one end of the junction differs, possibly owing to a read error. The chain recombines TRBV7-2 with TRBJ1-5; D is unclear. This CDR3 is built from 15 residues. Germline values: CDR1 SGHTA, CDR2 FQGNSA. CDR3 bases: TGCGCCAGCAGCTTGATGGACTGCTACAATCAGCCCCAGCATTTT. Protein product: CASSLMDCYNQPQHF.

This clonotype was counted at least ten times. The chain is built from TRBV10-2 and TRBJ2-7; 8 bases agree with TRBD1. The CDR3 is 13 amino acids. The germline V gene encodes CDR1 WSHSY and CDR2 SAAADI. V was pared by 4 bases and J by 7 bases, with 6 bases of the junction left unmatched. CDR3 DNA: TGCGCCAGCAGTGCAGGGGGCAAATTAGAGCAGTACTTC. Its protein product is CASSAGGKLEQYF.

This clonotype occurred many times. Given a much more abundant clone one base away, this may be a read error. The genes are TRBV10-3 and TRBJ2-1, with D tentatively TRBD2 (5 bases). Per germline, CDR1 ENHRY and CDR2 SYGVKD. This CDR3 has 15 residues. Trimming took 2 bases from V and 4 from J, leaving 12 bases between them. The CDR3 here is CAISEPGERYNEQFF. The CDR3 DNA is TGTGCCATCAGTGAGCCAGGCGAGCGGTACAATGAGCAGTTCTTC.